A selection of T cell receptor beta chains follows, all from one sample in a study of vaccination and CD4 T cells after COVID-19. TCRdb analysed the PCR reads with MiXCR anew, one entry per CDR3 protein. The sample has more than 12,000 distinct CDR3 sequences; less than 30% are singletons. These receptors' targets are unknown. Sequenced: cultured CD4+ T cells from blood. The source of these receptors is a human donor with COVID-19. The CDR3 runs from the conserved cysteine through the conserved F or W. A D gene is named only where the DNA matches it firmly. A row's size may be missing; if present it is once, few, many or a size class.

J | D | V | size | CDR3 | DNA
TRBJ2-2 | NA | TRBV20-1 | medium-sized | CSAKVSALNTGELFF | TGCAGTGCTAAGGTGTCAGCTCTTAACACCGGGGAGCTGTTTTTT
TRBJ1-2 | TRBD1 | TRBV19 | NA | CASSAGTGQGDGYTF | TGTGCCAGTAGTGCTGGGACAGGGCAAGGAGATGGCTACACCTTC
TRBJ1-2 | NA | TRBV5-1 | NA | CASSFGQNGYTF | TGCGCCAGCAGCTTTGGACAGAATGGCTACACCTTC
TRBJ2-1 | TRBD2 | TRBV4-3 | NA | CASSQASGGAHEQFF | TGCGCCAGCAGCCAAGCGAGCGGGGGGGCCCATGAGCAGTTCTTC
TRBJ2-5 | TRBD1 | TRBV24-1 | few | CATSGQGPQETQYF | TGTGCCACCTCGGGACAGGGGCCCCAAGAGACCCAGTACTTC
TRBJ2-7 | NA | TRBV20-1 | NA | CSARDGQKQYF | TGCAGTGCTAGAGATGGGCAGAAGCAGTACTTC
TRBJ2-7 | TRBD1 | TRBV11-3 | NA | CASSSPGQGTYEQYF | TGTGCCAGCAGCTCACCGGGACAGGGTACCTACGAGCAGTACTTC
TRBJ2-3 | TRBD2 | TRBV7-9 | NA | CASSLGGTTSTDTQYF | TGTGCCAGCAGCTTAGGAGGGACTACAAGCACAGATACGCAGTATTTT
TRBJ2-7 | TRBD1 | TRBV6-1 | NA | CASGTGPSEQYF | TGTGCCAGCGGGACAGGCCCTTCCGAGCAGTACTTC
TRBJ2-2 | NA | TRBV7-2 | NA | CASSAGTGRTGELFF | TGTGCCAGCAGCGCGGGGACCGGACGAACCGGGGAGCTGTTTTTT
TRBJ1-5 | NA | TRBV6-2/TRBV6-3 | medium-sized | CASQESGNQPQHF | TGTGCCAGTCAAGAGTCGGGCAATCAGCCCCAGCATTTT
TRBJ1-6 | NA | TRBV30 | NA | CASRTGWNSPLHF | TGTGCCTCCCGAACAGGGTGGAATTCACCCCTCCACTTT
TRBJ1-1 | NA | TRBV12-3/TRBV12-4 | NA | CASNWGQGNTEAFF | TGTGCCAGCAACTGGGGGCAAGGGAACACTGAAGCTTTCTTT
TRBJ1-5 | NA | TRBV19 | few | CASSIVRSSNQPQHF | TGTGCCAGTAGTATTGTAAGGTCCTCGAATCAGCCCCAGCATTTT
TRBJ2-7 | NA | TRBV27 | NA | CASSGRPSIYEQYF | TGTGCCAGCAGCGGACGACCCAGCATTTACGAGCAGTACTTC
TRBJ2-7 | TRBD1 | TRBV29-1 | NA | CSVEGQGVYEQYF | TGCAGCGTTGAAGGACAGGGTGTGTACGAGCAGTACTTC
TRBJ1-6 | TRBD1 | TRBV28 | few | CASSSGQGYNSPLHF | TGTGCCAGCAGTTCTGGACAGGGGTATAATTCACCCCTCCACTTT
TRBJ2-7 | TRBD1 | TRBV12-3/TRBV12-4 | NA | CASSFGTVQQYF | TGTGCCAGCAGTTTCGGGACAGTCCAGCAGTACTTC
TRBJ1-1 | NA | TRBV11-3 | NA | CASSRQTPEKLAFF | TGTGCCAGCAGCCGACAAACCCCAGAGAAACTAGCTTTCTTT
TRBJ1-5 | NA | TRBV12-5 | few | CASGGDGNQPQHF | TGTGCTAGTGGGGGGGACGGGAATCAGCCCCAGCATTTT
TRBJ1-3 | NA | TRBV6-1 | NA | CASSAQTGNTIYF | TGTGCCAGCAGTGCCCAGACTGGAAACACCATATATTTT
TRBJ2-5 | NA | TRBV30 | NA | CAWEVLETQYF | TGTGCCTGGGAGGTTCTGGAGACCCAGTACTTC